These 27 T cell receptor beta chains were all obtained from the same sample, sequenced in a study of blood T cell repertoires in COVID-19 (dated by TCRdb to 2019 to 2021). Libraries were constructed by the immunoSEQ multiplex PCR assay. TCRdb obtained this table from immuneACCESS and retained in-frame rearrangements with V and J assigned. These tables miss some clones; where compared with another copy, unresolved V genes account for less than half of the shortfall, and the remainder is unexplained. The sample includes 35,000 to 45,000 clones, with 88% observed a single time. The ten most abundant clones make up 2.4% of the sample. Sequenced input: peripheral blood. Receptors originate from a human donor in a cohort sampled during active COVID-19.

V and J are TRBV10-1 and TRBJ2-5; 7 positions agree with TRBD1. V gave up 10 bases and J gave up 4 bases; unmatched junction bases: 12. The CDR3 length is 14 residues. Germline lookup yields CDR1 WNHNN and CDR2 SYGVQD (reference sequence). CDR3 protein: CATSTGPRGETQYF. In DNA, the CDR3 is TGCGCCACCTCGACAGGGCCTCGTGGAGAGACCCAGTACTTC.

J is TRBJ2-2 and V is TRBV11-2; maybe TRBD2 (7 bases). The V end was cut by 2 bases, the J end by 2 bases, with 18 bases between. Germline V lookup: CDR1 SGHAT, CDR2 FQNNGV. This CDR3 region has 18 residues. The DNA for the CDR3 is TGTGCCAGCAGCTTAATAGGGGGGACTACTAAAAACACCGGGGAGCTGTTTTTT. It specifies CASSLIGGTTKNTGELFF.

V gene TRBV6-5 combines with J gene TRBJ2-7; 12 bases match TRBD1. The CDR3 is made up of 14 amino acids. Germline V lookup: CDR1 MNHEY, CDR2 SVGAGI. The V and J ends lost 6 bases and 6 bases, in that order; junction bases with no gene match: 6. The CDR3 here is CASRTGTGGREQYF. The CDR3, as DNA: TGTGCCAGCAGAACCGGGACAGGGGGCCGCGAGCAGTACTTC.

This clone was found once. The gene calls are TRBV5-1 and TRBJ2-5, with a weak D call TRBD2 (7 bases). Germline V gene lookup returns CDR1 SGHRS and CDR2 YFSETQ. Trimming took 7 bases from V and 5 from J, leaving 18 bases between them. This CDR3 is 14 amino acids long. CDR3 amino acids: CASAQGGARETQYF. The CDR3 DNA is TGCGCCAGCGCCCAAGGGGGGGCCCGTGAGACCCAGTACTTC.

The V and J genes are TRBV19 and TRBJ1-4; 7 bases align to TRBD1. Per the germline V gene, CDR1 is LNHDA and CDR2 is SQIVND (reference sequence). V shed 6 bases and J 8 bases; nucleotides not matched to a gene: 9. CDR3 length equals 14 residues. The CDR3 nucleotides are TGTGCCAGTAGCCTACAGGGGTTCGGGGAAAAACTGTTTTTT. Translating gives CASSLQGFGEKLFF.

The chain is built from TRBV7-2 and TRBJ1-1, with D perhaps TRBD1 (5 bases). The CDR3 loop spans 15 amino acids. V lost 1 base and J 7 bases, leaving 16 bases between the germline ends. Germline V gene lookup returns CDR1 SGHTA and CDR2 FQGNSA. This CDR3 reads CASSLDGPPGDEAFF. CDR3 coding DNA: TGTGCCAGCAGCTTAGATGGGCCCCCGGGGGATGAAGCTTTCTTT.

J is TRBJ1-2 and V is TRBV3-1 (or the pseudogene TRBV3-2); possibly TRBD1 for D (6 bases). CDR1 is LGHDT, CDR2 YNNKEL, per germline (reference sequence). V was pared by 6 bases and J by 2 bases, with 13 bases between. This CDR3 is 14 amino acids long. The CDR3 loop is CASSPTTGNYGYTF. DNA of the CDR3: TGTGCCAGCAGTCCAACAACAGGGAACTATGGCTACACCTTC.

The chain joins TRBV30 to TRBJ2-1; a possible D gene is TRBD2 (5 bases). The CDR3 has 13 residues. V was cut by 2 bases and J by 9 bases, with 14 bases left in between. CDR1 GTSNPN and CDR2 SVGIG come from the germline V gene (reference sequence). This CDR3 is CAWSPGSTSEQFF. For the CDR3, the DNA is TGTGCCTGGAGTCCGGGATCCACTAGTGAGCAGTTCTTC.

The gene calls are TRBV18 and TRBJ1-4, with 9 bases identical to TRBD1. The CDR3 runs to 16 residues. The germline gives CDR1 KGHSH, CDR2 LQKENI. Trimming took 3 bases from V and 8 from J; bases not matched to a gene: 10. CDR3 nucleotides: TGTGCCAGCTCACCCGCCGGGACAGGGTATCAAGAAAAACTGTTTTTT. It is translated as CASSPAGTGYQEKLFF.

The DNA of the CDR3 is TGTGCCAGCATCGCGGACAGGGGGTACACCGGGGAGCTGTTTTTT. This encodes CASIADRGYTGELFF. The V gene is TRBV6-5, the J gene TRBJ2-2, with 10 bases that match TRBD1. J gave up 3 bases and V 7 bases, and 5 bases lay outside the gene matches. The CDR3 consists of 15 residues. Germline V gene data show CDR1 as MNHEY and CDR2 as SVGAGI.

The chain links TRBV4-2 to TRBJ1-1; D is uncertain. CDR3 size: 15 residues. CDR1 is LGHNA, CDR2 YNFKEQ, per germline. Trimming stripped 0 bases from V and 3 bases from J, with 11 bases between. The chain's CDR3 is CASSQDRAGDTEAFF. CDR3 nucleotide sequence: TGTGCCAGCAGCCAAGATCGGGCCGGGGACACTGAAGCTTTCTTT.

This clone was seen once. This chain uses TRBV24-1 with TRBJ1-1; maybe TRBD1 (6 bases). CDR1 KGHDR and CDR2 SFDVKD come from the germline V gene. This CDR3 spans 18 amino acids. Trimming left V 2 bases short and J 1 base short, with 19 bases between. The CDR3: CATSDYCLKGHWNTEAFF. In DNA, the CDR3 is TGTGCCACCAGTGATTACTGCCTAAAGGGACATTGGAACACTGAAGCTTTCTTT.

The rearrangement joins TRBV19 to TRBJ1-2; D gene unclear. This CDR3 has 14 amino acids. Trimming removed 1 base at V and 7 bases at J, with 13 bases between. Germline V gives CDR1 LNHDA, CDR2 SQIVND (reference sequence). CDR3 sequence: CASSIGTRSGGYTF. As DNA, the CDR3 is TGTGCCAGTAGTATAGGGACTAGGTCGGGTGGCTACACCTTC.

For the CDR3, the DNA is TGTGCCAGCAGCCGTGGGGCTAGCGGATCCTACAATGAGCAGTTCTTC. It is translated as CASSRGASGSYNEQFF. The rearrangement uses TRBV5-4 and TRBJ2-1; 7 positions agree with TRBD2. The CDR3 covers 16 residues. CDR1 and CDR2 (germline): SGHNT, YYREEE (reference sequence). V dropped 4 bases and J dropped 1; count of bases not matched to a gene: 8.

This clone was seen just once. The rearrangement links TRBV5-4 to TRBJ2-1; tentative D call: TRBD2 (7 bases). The germline V gene encodes CDR1 SGHNT and CDR2 YYREEE (reference sequence). There are 16 residues in the CDR3. Trimming left V 4 bases short and J 3 bases short, with 17 bases between. The CDR3 reads CASSPGGRTSYNEQFF. CDR3 nucleotides: TGTGCCAGCAGCCCGGGGGGCCGGACTAGCTACAATGAGCAGTTCTTC.

This clone was counted once. The chain has TRBV7-9 and TRBJ2-7, with 8 bases that match TRBD2. There are 15 residues in the CDR3. Trimming took 5 bases from V and 3 from J; bases not matched to a gene: 9. Per the germline V gene, CDR1 is SEHNR and CDR2 is FQNEAQ (reference sequence). The CDR3 DNA reads as TGTGCCAGCAGCAAACGCGGGGCGGGGGGCTACGAGCAGTACTTC. This translates into CASSKRGAGGYEQYF. The whole variable domain, filled in from reference TRBV7-9 and TRBJ2-7, reads DTGVSQNPRHKITKRGQNVTFRCDPISEHNRLYWYRQTLGQGPEFLTYFQNEAQLEKSRLLSDRFSAERPKGSFSTLEIQRTEQGDSAMYLCASSKRGAGGYEQYFGPGTRLTVT.

The rearrangement uses TRBV9 and TRBJ1-2; D gene unclear. Per germline, CDR1 SGDLS and CDR2 YYNGEE. Trimming removed 4 bases at V and 5 bases at J, with 12 bases between. The CDR3 spans 13 residues. The DNA of the CDR3 is TGTGCCAGCAGCCCAGACATCCCGTATGGCTACACCTTC. It encodes CASSPDIPYGYTF.

This rearrangement joins TRBV27 to TRBJ1-1, with D maybe TRBD1 (5 bases). This CDR3 region has 12 residues. Germline CDR1 MNHEY, CDR2 SMNVEV (reference sequence). Trimming pared 3 bases from V and 5 bases from J, leaving 7 bases between. Written as DNA, the CDR3 is TGTGCCAGCAGTTTTCGACAGACTGAAGCTTTCTTT. Translated, it gives CASSFRQTEAFF.

The V and J genes are TRBV9 and TRBJ2-5; D might be TRBD2 (5 bases). The germline gives CDR1 SGDLS, CDR2 YYNGEE. The CDR3 extends over 16 amino acids. The V and J ends lost 0 bases and 5 bases respectively, with 17 bases between them. The CDR3 DNA sequence: TGTGCCAGCAGCGTAGATGCCGGGGTTCGGTCGGAGACCCAGTACTTC. Its translation: CASSVDAGVRSETQYF.

CDR3 in DNA: TGCGCCAGCAGCCAAGGACAGGGGGGAGGGCAGACCCAGTACTTC. This translates into CASSQGQGGGQTQYF. This chain joins TRBV4-1 and TRBJ2-5; TRBD1 matches at 9 bases. Germline V gene sequence: CDR1 MGHRA, CDR2 YSYEKL. Unmatched junction bases numbered 6, after V lost 1 base and J lost 6 bases. The length of the CDR3 is 15 residues.

V is TRBV5-4 and J is TRBJ2-7; TRBD2 matches at 7 bases. This CDR3 spans 15 amino acids. Germline trimming cut 0 bases from V and 3 bases from J; bases unmatched to any gene: 6. Germline V CDR1 and CDR2: SGHNT, YYREEE (reference sequence). The CDR3 region is CASSLVAGTYYEQYF. CDR3 bases: TGTGCCAGCAGCTTGGTAGCGGGTACCTACTACGAGCAGTACTTC. The full variable domain, completed using reference TRBV5-4 and TRBJ2-7, is ETGVTQSPTHLIKTRGQQVTLRCSSQSGHNTVSWYQQALGQGPQFIFQYYREEENGRGNFPPRFSGLQFPNYSSELNVNALELDDSALYLCASSLVAGTYYEQYFGPGTRLTVT.

The chain joins TRBV7-2 to TRBJ1-2, with 8 bases lining up with TRBD1. The CDR3 runs to 12 residues. Germline lookup yields CDR1 SGHTA and CDR2 FQGNSA. The trim removed 3 bases at V and 8 bases at J, leaving 2 bases unmatched. The CDR3 loop is CASSLDRAGYTF. The CDR3 bases are TGTGCCAGCAGCTTGGACAGGGCGGGCTACACCTTC.

J is TRBJ1-5 and V is TRBV19; D gene unclear. Between the trimmed V and J ends, which lost 3 bases and 2 bases, there was a span of 8 bases. The CDR3 is 14 residues long. Germline lookup yields CDR1 LNHDA and CDR2 SQIVND (reference sequence). This CDR3 reads CASSIREGNQPQHF. CDR3 coding DNA: TGTGCCAGTAGTATCCGGGAGGGCAATCAGCCCCAGCATTTT.

This clone came up once. V is TRBV4-1 and J is TRBJ2-5, with TRBD2 matching over 13 bases. CDR1 and CDR2 from the germline V gene are MGHRA and YSYEKL. The CDR3 sequence is 17 residues long. J gave up 2 bases and V 1 base, and 4 bases lay outside the gene matches. CDR3 residues: CASSQGGLAGRQETQYF. CDR3 nucleotide sequence: TGCGCCAGCAGCCAAGGGGGACTAGCGGGGCGGCAAGAGACCCAGTACTTC.

Only one count was recorded for this clone. This chain uses TRBV6-5 with TRBJ1-3; the D is unclear. This CDR3 contains 14 residues. Germline CDR1 MNHEY, CDR2 SVGAGI. Trimming took off 6 bases at V and 3 bases at J, with 12 bases between the two ends. The CDR3 region has the DNA TGTGCCAGCAGGCCGATGGAGCTTGGAAACACCATATATTTT. This encodes CASRPMELGNTIYF.

CDR3 DNA sequence: TGCGCCAGCAGCTTGGGGTTTACGGCGGGTGAGCAGTTCTTC. This sequence encodes CASSLGFTAGEQFF. The chain employs TRBV5-1 and TRBJ2-1; D perhaps matches TRBD2 (5 bases). The germline V gene encodes CDR1 SGHRS and CDR2 YFSETQ. The CDR3 sequence is 14 residues long. With 0 bases removed from V and 9 bases from J, the gap between germline ends came to 13 bases.

This clone was observed a single time. The chain combines TRBV19 with TRBJ1-5; D uncertain. Trimming stripped 4 bases from V and 3 bases from J, with 13 bases between. Germline assignment: CDR1 LNHDA and CDR2 SQIVND (reference sequence). There are 15 residues in the CDR3. Written as DNA, the CDR3 is TGTGCCAGTAGTAGCGAGGAGGGTGCCAATCAGCCCCAGCATTTT. Its translation is CASSSEEGANQPQHF.